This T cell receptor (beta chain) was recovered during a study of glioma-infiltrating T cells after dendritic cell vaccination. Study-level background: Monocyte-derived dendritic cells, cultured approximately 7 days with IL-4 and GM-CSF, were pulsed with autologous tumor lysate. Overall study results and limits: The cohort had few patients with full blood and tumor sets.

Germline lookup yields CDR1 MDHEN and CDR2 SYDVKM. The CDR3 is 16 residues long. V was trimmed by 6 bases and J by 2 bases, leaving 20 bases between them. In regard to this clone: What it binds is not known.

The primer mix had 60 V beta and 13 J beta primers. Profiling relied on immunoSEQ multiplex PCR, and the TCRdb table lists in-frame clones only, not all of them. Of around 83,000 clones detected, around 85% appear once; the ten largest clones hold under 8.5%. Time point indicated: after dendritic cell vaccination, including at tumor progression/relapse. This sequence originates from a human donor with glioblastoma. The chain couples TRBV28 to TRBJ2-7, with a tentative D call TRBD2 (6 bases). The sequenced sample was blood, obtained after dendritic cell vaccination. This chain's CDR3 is CASRPQSLAKAYEQYF. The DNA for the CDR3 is TGTGCCAGCAGGCCTCAATCCCTAGCGAAAGCCTACGAGCAGTACTTC.